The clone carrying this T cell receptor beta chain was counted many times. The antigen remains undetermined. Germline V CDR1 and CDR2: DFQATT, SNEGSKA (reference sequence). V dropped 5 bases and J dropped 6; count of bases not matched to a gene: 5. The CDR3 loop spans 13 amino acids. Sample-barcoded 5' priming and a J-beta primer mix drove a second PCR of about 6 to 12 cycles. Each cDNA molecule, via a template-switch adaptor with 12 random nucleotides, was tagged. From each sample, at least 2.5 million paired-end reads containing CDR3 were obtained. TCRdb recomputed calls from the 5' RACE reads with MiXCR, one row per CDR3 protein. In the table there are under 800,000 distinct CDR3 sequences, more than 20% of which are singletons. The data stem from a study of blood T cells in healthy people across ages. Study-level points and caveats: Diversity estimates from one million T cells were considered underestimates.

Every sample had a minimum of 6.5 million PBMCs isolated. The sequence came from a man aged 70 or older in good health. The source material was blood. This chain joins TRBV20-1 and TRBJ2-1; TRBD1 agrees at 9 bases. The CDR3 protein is CSASGQGGNEQFF. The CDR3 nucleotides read TGCAGTGCTTCGGGACAGGGCGGCAATGAGCAGTTCTTC.